The T cell receptor (beta chain) under discussion was sequenced for a study of response to subunit inactivated influenza vaccine. Findings and caveats of the study: New T cells are recruited in small numbers by each seasonal influenza vaccination, according to the authors' suggestion.

The CDR3 runs 13 residues. Germline CDR1 and CDR2: DFQATT and SNEGSKA (reference sequence). The table lists this clonotype with a few counts. The antigen is not known. Using its own MiXCR run on the RT-PCR reads, TCRdb lists one record per CDR3 protein. Of about 800,000 distinct CDR3 sequences in the sample, around 21% were seen once. The chain has TRBV20-1 and TRBJ2-7; 7 bases fit TRBD2. The sequenced sample was PBMCs from blood, obtained less than 6 days after vaccination. This receptor was obtained from a man aged 45 to 65 who received an inactivated influenza vaccine. The CDR3 is CSGDGGRSYEQYF. The CDR3 DNA is TGCAGCGGGGATGGCGGGAGATCCTACGAGCAGTACTTC.